Listed here is a single T cell receptor beta chain. Antigen: not known. PCR was performed a second time for about 7 to 12 cycles using a sample-barcoded 5' primer and a J-beta primer mix. Every cDNA was tagged by a template-switch adaptor with 12 random nucleotides. TCRdb analysed the 5' RACE reads with MiXCR anew, one entry per CDR3 protein. The data contain over 950,000 distinct CDR3 sequences, approximately 38% of them singletons. This sample is part of a study of blood T cells in healthy people across ages. Findings of the study overall: Since the PBMCs were unsorted, naive and antigen-experienced cells could not be conclusively compared. Age advanced and TCR beta diversity per million T cells fell, roughly linearly. It was the long-lived donors that had more naive CD4+ cells and higher diversity than aged donors.

In germline, CDR1 is SGHTA, CDR2 FQGNSA. The CDR3 totals 15 residues. The ends were cut back, 1 base at V and 0 bases at J, with 6 bases in the middle. This chain joins TRBV7-2 and TRBJ2-2; D gene uncertain. Sequencing used blood. This clonotype was obtained from a man aged 18 to 30 in good health. CDR3 residues: CASSLGATNTGELFF. The CDR3, as DNA: TGTGCCAGCAGCTTAGGAGCTACGAACACCGGGGAGCTGTTTTTT.